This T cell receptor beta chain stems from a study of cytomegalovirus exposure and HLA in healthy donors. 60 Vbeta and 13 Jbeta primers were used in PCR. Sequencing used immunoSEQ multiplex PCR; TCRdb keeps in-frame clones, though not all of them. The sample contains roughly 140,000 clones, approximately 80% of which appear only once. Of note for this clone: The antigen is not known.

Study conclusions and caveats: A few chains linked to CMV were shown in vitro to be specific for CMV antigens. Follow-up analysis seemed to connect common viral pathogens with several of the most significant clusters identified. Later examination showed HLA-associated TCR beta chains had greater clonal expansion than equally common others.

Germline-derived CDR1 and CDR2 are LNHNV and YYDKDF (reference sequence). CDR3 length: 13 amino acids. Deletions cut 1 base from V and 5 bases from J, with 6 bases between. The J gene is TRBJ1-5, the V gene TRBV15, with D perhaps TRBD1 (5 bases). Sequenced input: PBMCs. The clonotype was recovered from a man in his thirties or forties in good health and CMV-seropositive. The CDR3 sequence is CATSRVGHQPQHF. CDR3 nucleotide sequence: TGTGCCACCAGCAGAGTGGGGCATCAGCCCCAGCATTTT.